These 4 T cell receptor beta chains were all obtained from the same sample, sequenced in a study of T-cell memory formation after mild COVID-19. Using its own MiXCR run on the 5' RACE reads, TCRdb lists one record per CDR3 protein. The top ten clones hold around 20% of a sample with 200,000 to 300,000 distinct CDR3 sequences, approximately 9% of them seen once. Sequenced material: PBMCs or a T cell subset sorted from them (not recorded which). The receptors here all came from a man younger than 30 who had mild COVID-19 (a few samples of this study predate the infection). Cell type and time point are not known.

The table lists this clonotype with a few counts. V gene TRBV7-2 combines with J gene TRBJ1-5; 9 nucleotides line up with TRBD1. Germline assignment: CDR1 SGHTA and CDR2 FQGNSA. The junction had 14 bases not matched to a gene; V was cut back by 5 bases and J by 6 bases. CDR3 length: 17 residues. DNA for the CDR3: TGTGCCAGCAGCCGCGGGACAGGGCGACAGGGGGGTCAGCCCCAGCATTTT. Amino acids: CASSRGTGRQGGQPQHF.

In its sample, this clonotype was seen a few times. The V gene is TRBV6-2 or TRBV6-3, the J gene TRBJ2-7; possibly TRBD1 or TRBD2 for D (5 bases each). The CDR3 length is 13 residues. In germline, CDR1 is MNHEY, CDR2 SVGEGT. V shed 10 bases and J shed 6 bases, with 19 bases lying between them. The CDR3 region has the DNA TGTGCCACGTACCGGATCGGGGCTAGCGAGCAGTACTTC. Encoded protein: CATYRIGASEQYF.

This clonotype was counted ten times or more. V and J are TRBV4-2 and TRBJ1-2; unclear D gene. CDR1 is LGHNA, CDR2 YNFKEQ, per germline. This CDR3 spans 14 amino acids. Trimming took off 1 base at V and 5 bases at J, with 11 bases between the two ends. CDR3 loop: CASSQVAEVYGYTF. The CDR3 DNA follows: TGTGCCAGCAGCCAAGTCGCGGAAGTTTATGGCTACACCTTC.

This clonotype was seen more than once but under ten times. The gene calls are TRBV7-2 and TRBJ1-6; D not certain. Trimming removed 3 bases at V and 9 bases at J, with 6 bases between. This CDR3 has 12 amino acids. Germline lookup yields CDR1 SGHTA and CDR2 FQGNSA. CDR3 residues: CASSFSVSPLHF. Here the CDR3 DNA reads TGTGCCAGCAGCTTCTCCGTTTCACCCCTCCACTTT.